Listed below are T cell receptor beta chains from one sample, sequenced in a study of immune cell composition in non-small cell lung cancer. Clones were read by immunoSEQ multiplex PCR, and TCRdb kept only the in-frame ones, dropping some. The repertoire holds thousands of clones, with just under 70% as singletons. The source material was lung tumor tissue. Source of these receptors: a human donor with non-small cell lung cancer. CDR3s include the opening cysteine and the closing phenylalanine or tryptophan. The D gene is left open where the match is weak. A clone size is listed for some rows: how often the clone was seen (once, few, many), or a class if it is expanded.

v_call: TRBV7-3; d_call: TRBD1; j_call: TRBJ1-6; clone_size: few; cdr3_nt: TGTGCCAGCAGCCGACAGGGCCTAGGTTCACCCCTCCACTTT; cdr3_aa: CASSRQGLGSPLHF
v_call: TRBV2; d_call: .; j_call: TRBJ2-7; clone_size: once; cdr3_nt: TGTGCCAGCAGTGAAGGGTGGAGGGGGGGATACGAGCAGTACTTC; cdr3_aa: CASSEGWRGGYEQYF
v_call: TRBV21-1; d_call: .; j_call: TRBJ2-1; clone_size: .; cdr3_nt: TGTGCCAGCAGCAATCAGCCCCCTCCTAGACCGAACGATTATAATGAGCAGTTCTTC; cdr3_aa: CASSNQPPPRPNDYNEQFF
v_call: TRBV4-2; d_call: .; j_call: TRBJ2-3; clone_size: .; cdr3_nt: TGTGCCAGCAGCCCCCAGGGGGGACTCAGCACAGATACGCAGTATTTT; cdr3_aa: CASSPQGGLSTDTQYF
v_call: TRBV6-1; d_call: TRBD1; j_call: TRBJ1-3; clone_size: .; cdr3_nt: TGTGCCAGCATAAGGACAGGGTACCCTGGAAACACCATATATTTT; cdr3_aa: CASIRTGYPGNTIYF
v_call: TRBV6-1; d_call: .; j_call: TRBJ2-1; clone_size: .; cdr3_nt: TGTGCCAGCAGTGAGGGGCGGGGGCTTGAGCAGTTCTTC; cdr3_aa: CASSEGRGLEQFF
v_call: TRBV16; d_call: .; j_call: TRBJ1-3; clone_size: .; cdr3_nt: TGTGCCAGCAGCCAATCGTCGAGCTCTGGAAACACCATATATTTT; cdr3_aa: CASSQSSSSGNTIYF
v_call: TRBV9; d_call: .; j_call: TRBJ2-1; clone_size: few; cdr3_nt: TGTGCCAGCAGCGTAGACTCGGGGTGGGGAGAGCAGTTCTTC; cdr3_aa: CASSVDSGWGEQFF
v_call: TRBV12-2; d_call: .; j_call: TRBJ2-2; clone_size: .; cdr3_nt: TGTGCAAAGGGCGTTAGCGGGAATGCGAACACCGGGGAGCTGTTTTTT; cdr3_aa: CAKGVSGNANTGELFF
v_call: TRBV6-1; d_call: .; j_call: TRBJ1-5; clone_size: .; cdr3_nt: TGTGCCAGCAGTGAAGTTCTAGGTAATCAGCCCCAGCATTTT; cdr3_aa: CASSEVLGNQPQHF
v_call: TRBV30; d_call: .; j_call: TRBJ2-1; clone_size: .; cdr3_nt: TGTGCCTGGAGTGTAAGGGCGTTTGCGGGTCATGGGCAGTTCTTC; cdr3_aa: CAWSVRAFAGHGQFF
v_call: TRBV18; d_call: TRBD2; j_call: TRBJ2-3; clone_size: few; cdr3_nt: TGTGCCAGCTCACCACGTCCGTCAACTAGCGGGAGTGGGACGGATACGCAGTATTTT; cdr3_aa: CASSPRPSTSGSGTDTQYF
v_call: TRBV28; d_call: .; j_call: TRBJ1-2; clone_size: .; cdr3_nt: TGTGCCAGCAGTTGGGGCCAGGGTGGGTATGGCTACACCTTC; cdr3_aa: CASSWGQGGYGYTF
v_call: TRBV27; d_call: .; j_call: TRBJ2-7; clone_size: .; cdr3_nt: TGTGCCAGCAGTTTCTCTCGAGAAGACGAGCAGTACTTC; cdr3_aa: CASSFSREDEQYF
v_call: TRBV19; d_call: TRBD2; j_call: TRBJ2-5; clone_size: medium-sized; cdr3_nt: TGTGCCAGTAGTGATAGCGGGGGGCCGAGGGAGACCCAGTACTTC; cdr3_aa: CASSDSGGPRETQYF
v_call: TRBV2; d_call: .; j_call: TRBJ1-5; clone_size: few; cdr3_nt: TGTGCCAGCACGTTGACAGACAATCAGCCCCAGCATTTT; cdr3_aa: CASTLTDNQPQHF
v_call: TRBV6-4; d_call: TRBD2; j_call: TRBJ2-2; clone_size: .; cdr3_nt: TGTGCCAGCTCAGCGGGGACGAACACCGGGGAGCTGTTTTTT; cdr3_aa: CASSAGTNTGELFF
v_call: TRBV28; d_call: TRBD1; j_call: TRBJ1-4; clone_size: once; cdr3_nt: TGTGCCAGCAGTCCTCAAGGGGACAGCTTTAATGAAAAACTGTTTTTT; cdr3_aa: CASSPQGDSFNEKLFF
v_call: TRBV5-1; d_call: .; j_call: TRBJ2-7; clone_size: .; cdr3_nt: TGCGCCAGCAGCTTGGGATCGTCGGGTCTTTCCTACGAGCAGTACTTC; cdr3_aa: CASSLGSSGLSYEQYF
v_call: TRBV5-1; d_call: .; j_call: TRBJ1-1; clone_size: .; cdr3_nt: TGCGCCAGCAGTGGGGGAGGAGTAATGAACACTGAAGCTTTCTTT; cdr3_aa: CASSGGGVMNTEAFF
v_call: TRBV5-6; d_call: .; j_call: TRBJ2-6; clone_size: .; cdr3_nt: TGTGCCAGCAGATCGTTCAGCTCTGGGGCCAACGTCCTGACTTTC; cdr3_aa: CASRSFSSGANVLTF
v_call: TRBV7-8; d_call: TRBD1; j_call: TRBJ2-7; clone_size: .; cdr3_nt: TGTGCCAGCAGCTCCATCGCCGGGACAGGGGGTGGTCGGGAGCAGTACTTC; cdr3_aa: CASSSIAGTGGGREQYF
v_call: TRBV7-8; d_call: .; j_call: TRBJ2-1; clone_size: .; cdr3_nt: TGTGCCAGCAGCTTAAGGACAGAGAGTTACAATGAGCAGTTCTTC; cdr3_aa: CASSLRTESYNEQFF
v_call: TRBV9; d_call: TRBD2; j_call: TRBJ2-5; clone_size: .; cdr3_nt: TGTGCCAGCAGCGTAGGAGCTAGCGGGGGCCAAGAGACCCAGTACTTC; cdr3_aa: CASSVGASGGQETQYF
v_call: TRBV27; d_call: TRBD1; j_call: TRBJ1-1; clone_size: few; cdr3_nt: TGTGCCAGCAGTAACACAGGGGGCAGGATCACTGAAGCTTTCTTT; cdr3_aa: CASSNTGGRITEAFF
v_call: TRBV5-1; d_call: TRBD1; j_call: TRBJ2-1; clone_size: .; cdr3_nt: TGCGCCAGCAGTCTGGGACAGGGTGGATCGGATGAGCAGTTCTTC; cdr3_aa: CASSLGQGGSDEQFF
v_call: TRBV11-3; d_call: .; j_call: TRBJ2-2; clone_size: .; cdr3_nt: TGTGCCAGCAGTCCCCGAGGCGGGGCCCAGAACACCGGGGAGCTGTTTTTT; cdr3_aa: CASSPRGGAQNTGELFF
v_call: TRBV28; d_call: TRBD1; j_call: TRBJ1-2; clone_size: few; cdr3_nt: TGTGCCAGCAGGGGGACAGAGCGATATGGCTACACCTTC; cdr3_aa: CASRGTERYGYTF
v_call: TRBV11-1; d_call: .; j_call: TRBJ1-2; clone_size: .; cdr3_nt: TGTGCCAGCAGCATCACAGGGTACGGCTACACCTTC; cdr3_aa: CASSITGYGYTF
v_call: TRBV6-1; d_call: .; j_call: TRBJ2-3; clone_size: .; cdr3_nt: TGTGCCGCCACCCTTGGACTTCCCTCCACAGATACGCAGTATTTT; cdr3_aa: CAATLGLPSTDTQYF
v_call: TRBV7-9; d_call: .; j_call: TRBJ1-1; clone_size: .; cdr3_nt: TGTGCCAGCAGCCCAGAACCGCACGAAGCTTTCTTT; cdr3_aa: CASSPEPHEAFF
v_call: TRBV20-1; d_call: .; j_call: TRBJ2-7; clone_size: medium-sized; cdr3_nt: TGCAGTGCTAACATGAACGAGCAGTACTTC; cdr3_aa: CSANMNEQYF
v_call: TRBV5-1; d_call: .; j_call: TRBJ1-1; clone_size: .; cdr3_nt: TGCGCCAGCAGGTGGACAGCCAACATGAACACTGAAGCTTTCTTT; cdr3_aa: CASRWTANMNTEAFF
v_call: TRBV19; d_call: .; j_call: TRBJ1-1; clone_size: .; cdr3_nt: TGTGCCAGTAGTATAGTAGGAGGGACTGAAGCTTTCTTT; cdr3_aa: CASSIVGGTEAFF
v_call: TRBV10-2; d_call: TRBD1; j_call: TRBJ2-7; clone_size: .; cdr3_nt: TGCGCCAGCAGTAGGACAGGGGGGAGCTACGAGCAGTACTTC; cdr3_aa: CASSRTGGSYEQYF
v_call: TRBV5-1; d_call: .; j_call: TRBJ2-3; clone_size: .; cdr3_nt: TGCGCCAGCAGCTTGGTGGCGGGCACAGATACGCAGTATTTT; cdr3_aa: CASSLVAGTDTQYF
v_call: TRBV10-3; d_call: TRBD1; j_call: TRBJ1-2; clone_size: .; cdr3_nt: TGTGCCATCAGCTCCGGGACAGGGGATGGCTACACCTTC; cdr3_aa: CAISSGTGDGYTF
v_call: TRBV29-1; d_call: TRBD1; j_call: TRBJ1-4; clone_size: .; cdr3_nt: TGCAGCGCAGGGACAGGGGGCCCTAATGAAAAACTGTTTTTT; cdr3_aa: CSAGTGGPNEKLFF
v_call: TRBV5-8; d_call: .; j_call: TRBJ1-5; clone_size: few; cdr3_nt: TGTGCCAGCAGCGACGGAGGGTTGGTCCAGACATTTAATCAGCCCCAGCATTTT; cdr3_aa: CASSDGGLVQTFNQPQHF
v_call: TRBV19; d_call: .; j_call: TRBJ2-7; clone_size: once; cdr3_nt: TGTGCCAGTAGGCGGGGCGGTACCTACGAGCAGTACTTC; cdr3_aa: CASRRGGTYEQYF
v_call: TRBV19; d_call: .; j_call: TRBJ1-5; clone_size: .; cdr3_nt: TGTGCCAGTAGTGGGACACAGGGAGGGGGCAATCAGCCCCAGCATTTT; cdr3_aa: CASSGTQGGGNQPQHF
v_call: TRBV9; d_call: TRBD1; j_call: TRBJ1-2; clone_size: .; cdr3_nt: TGTGCCAGCAAGCCGGGGACAGGGGGACTCTATGGCTACACCTTC; cdr3_aa: CASKPGTGGLYGYTF
v_call: TRBV20-1; d_call: .; j_call: TRBJ2-7; clone_size: few; cdr3_nt: TGCAGTGCTAGGTCAGGCTACGAGCAGTACTTC; cdr3_aa: CSARSGYEQYF
v_call: TRBV6-4; d_call: .; j_call: TRBJ2-5; clone_size: .; cdr3_nt: TGTGCCAGCAGTGCCCTAGCTGGGGAGACCCAGTACTTC; cdr3_aa: CASSALAGETQYF
v_call: TRBV28; d_call: .; j_call: TRBJ1-3; clone_size: .; cdr3_nt: TGTGCCAGCAGTTTGGGGCTATCCTCTGGAAACACCATATATTTT; cdr3_aa: CASSLGLSSGNTIYF
v_call: TRBV30; d_call: TRBD1; j_call: TRBJ1-1; clone_size: .; cdr3_nt: TGTGCCTGGACCTGGGACAGGGGAAGGGACACTGAAGCTTTCTTT; cdr3_aa: CAWTWDRGRDTEAFF
v_call: TRBV30; d_call: .; j_call: TRBJ1-6; clone_size: .; cdr3_nt: TGTGCCTGGGCCCCGACAGGATATGGATCACCCCTCCACTTT; cdr3_aa: CAWAPTGYGSPLHF
v_call: TRBV6-5; d_call: TRBD1; j_call: TRBJ1-2; clone_size: medium-sized; cdr3_nt: TGTGCCAGCAGCCAGGACAGGAGCCCTTATGGCTACACCTTC; cdr3_aa: CASSQDRSPYGYTF
v_call: TRBV2; d_call: TRBD1; j_call: TRBJ2-7; clone_size: .; cdr3_nt: TGTGCCAGCAGTCAGGACAGGGGATCGGGTGAGCAGTACTTC; cdr3_aa: CASSQDRGSGEQYF
v_call: TRBV5-3; d_call: TRBD1; j_call: TRBJ1-2; clone_size: .; cdr3_nt: TGTGCCAGAAGCCCGACAGGGGGTAATGGCTACACCTTC; cdr3_aa: CARSPTGGNGYTF
v_call: TRBV19; d_call: TRBD1; j_call: TRBJ2-7; clone_size: .; cdr3_nt: TGTGCCAGTAGTAGAGCGGGACAGGGGTTCTCCTACGAGCAGTACTTC; cdr3_aa: CASSRAGQGFSYEQYF
v_call: TRBV7-9; d_call: TRBD1; j_call: TRBJ1-5; clone_size: few; cdr3_nt: TGTGCCAGCAGCTTAGCAGACAGGGCCAATCAGCCCCAGCATTTT; cdr3_aa: CASSLADRANQPQHF
v_call: TRBV5-4; d_call: TRBD1; j_call: TRBJ1-2; clone_size: .; cdr3_nt: TGTGCCAGCAGCTACCCCGGACAGGCTGGCTACACCTTC; cdr3_aa: CASSYPGQAGYTF
v_call: TRBV11-1; d_call: .; j_call: TRBJ1-1; clone_size: .; cdr3_nt: TGTGCCAGCAGCGAGCGGGGTGGGGTCACTGAAGCTTTCTTT; cdr3_aa: CASSERGGVTEAFF
v_call: TRBV5-1; d_call: TRBD1; j_call: TRBJ1-1; clone_size: .; cdr3_nt: TGCGCCAGCAGCTGGGGGGACAGGTTCGGAGACACTGAAGCTTTCTTT; cdr3_aa: CASSWGDRFGDTEAFF
v_call: TRBV19; d_call: .; j_call: TRBJ2-7; clone_size: .; cdr3_nt: TGTGCCAGTAGTATAGATTGCCCCCGGGGTAGCGCCTATCTCTCCTACGAGCAGTACTTC; cdr3_aa: CASSIDCPRGSAYLSYEQYF
v_call: TRBV10-3; d_call: TRBD1; j_call: TRBJ2-7; clone_size: .; cdr3_nt: TGTGCCATCAGTGACCCCGGGACAGGGATTGATAGCGAGCAGTACTTC; cdr3_aa: CAISDPGTGIDSEQYF
v_call: TRBV6-6; d_call: .; j_call: TRBJ2-3; clone_size: .; cdr3_nt: TGTGCCAGCGAGGACGGACTTTTTAGCACAGATACGCAGTATTTT; cdr3_aa: CASEDGLFSTDTQYF
v_call: TRBV6-5; d_call: TRBD1; j_call: TRBJ2-7; clone_size: hyperexpanded; cdr3_nt: TGTGCCAGCAGTTATTCACTACGGGACAGGGCCTACGAGCAGTACTTC; cdr3_aa: CASSYSLRDRAYEQYF